These 7 T cell receptor beta chains share one sample of origin, sequenced in a study of cytomegalovirus exposure and HLA in healthy donors. PCR involved 60 Vbeta and 13 Jbeta primers. Sequenced by immunoSEQ multiplex PCR; TCRdb stores in-frame clones only, minus some. The table records under 200,000 clones, more than 75% of them present only once. Material: PBMCs. Receptors were obtained from a male donor in good health and CMV-seropositive.

This clone was found a few times. This chain joins TRBV11-2 and TRBJ2-7, with TRBD1 matching 11 bases. The CDR3 is 16 residues long. Germline assignment: CDR1 SGHAT and CDR2 FQNNGV. The ends lost 3 bases at V and 7 bases at J; junction bases unmatched: 11. Here the CDR3 DNA reads TGTGCCAGCAGCTTGGGGACCGGGACAGGGGGTCGGGAGCAGTACTTC. It is translated as CASSLGTGTGGREQYF.

This chain uses TRBV19 with TRBJ1-4; TRBD1 matches 8 bases. The CDR3 length is 14 residues. Trimming removed 6 bases from V and 12 bases from J; junction bases left unmatched: 12. CDR1 and CDR2 (germline): LNHDA, SQIVND (reference sequence). The CDR3 sequence: CASSPLGTGRELFF. CDR3 DNA sequence: TGTGCCAGTAGCCCCCTGGGGACAGGAAGGGAACTGTTTTTT.

The genes are TRBV10-1 and TRBJ1-6; 7 nucleotides align to TRBD1. There are 19 residues in the CDR3. Germline assignment: CDR1 WNHNN and CDR2 SYGVQD (reference sequence). V was pared by 7 bases and J by 16 bases, with 31 bases of the junction left unmatched. The CDR3 bases are TGCGCCAGCAAGAGAGGGGGCCAGCGGCCCAACACCGGGGCAGTAAGACTCCACTTT. Its translation: CASKRGGQRPNTGAVRLHF.

This chain uses TRBV5-1 with TRBJ1-5, with D unclear. CDR3 length: 15 residues. Germline CDR1 is SGHRS and CDR2 is YFSETQ. V was clipped by 0 bases and J by 6 bases, with 13 bases between them. The CDR3 DNA is TGCGCCAGCAGCTTGGGTCCGGGGAATGCTCAGCCCCAGCATTTT. Its protein product is CASSLGPGNAQPQHF.

The chain uses TRBV7-3 and TRBJ2-3; D uncertain. The germline V and J ends were trimmed by 5 bases and 2 bases, with 5 bases remaining between them. The CDR3 extends over 12 amino acids. Germline CDR1 SGHTA, CDR2 FQGTGA. CDR3 protein: CASSPNTDTQYF. Here the CDR3 DNA reads TGTGCCAGCAGCCCAAACACAGATACGCAGTATTTT.

This clone was picked up one time. At one end, the junction sequence differs from germline, possibly due to a read error. The chain couples TRBV5-1 to TRBJ2-1; no clear D. CDR1 and CDR2 from the germline V gene are SGHRS and YFSETQ. CDR3 size: 13 residues. CDR3 amino acids: CASSSASSSEQLF. The CDR3 DNA reads as TGCGCCAGCAGCTCTGCTAGTTCGAGTGAGCAGCTCTTC.

The chain is built from TRBV11-1 and TRBJ2-5, with 7 nucleotides matching TRBD1. The DNA end is a closer match to TRBJ2-7, so the J assignment may be wrong. Germline V gene sequence: CDR1 SGHAT, CDR2 FQDESV (reference sequence). This CDR3 comprises 15 residues. CDR3 bases: TGTGCCAGCAGCTTAGCCTTGACAGGGTACTACGAGCAGTACTTC. This gives the protein CASSLALTGYYEQYF.